This T cell receptor (beta chain) originates from a study of T cells in Graves' hyperthyroidism and ophthalmopathy. Study results and limitations: Through a model of 13 V-J features, ophthalmopathy was separated from stable hyperthyroidism.

Amplified regions were TCR beta CDR3 sequences from RNA transcripts. A set of HTBI primers served as the primers for a first-round RT-PCR of the TCR CDR3. One entry per CDR3 protein results from TCRdb running MiXCR on the multiplex PCR reads. The sample carries approximately 520,000 distinct CDR3 sequences, around 20% recorded once. Germline assignment: CDR1 DFQATT and CDR2 SNEGSKA (reference sequence). V lost 2 bases to trimming and J lost 4 bases; unmatched junction nucleotides: 6. This CDR3 is built from 14 residues. This clonotype was observed at least ten times. Its target is unknown. Diagnostic assessment was based on clinical symptoms, serum thyroxine and TRAb, thyroid ultrasound and orbital computed tomography.

The receptor was isolated from a man younger than 35 with Graves' hyperthyroidism. This chain uses TRBV20-1 with TRBJ1-1, with 8 bases aligning to TRBD1. The sequencing input was blood. The CDR3 loop reads CSARTTGDATEAFF. The DNA of the CDR3 is TGCAGTGCTAGAACGACAGGGGACGCCACTGAAGCTTTCTTT.